These T cell receptor beta chains were read from a single sample in a study of T cell clonotyping in hematopoietic cell transplantation. Clones were read by immunoSEQ multiplex PCR, and TCRdb kept only the in-frame ones, dropping some. The sample has approximately 8,000 clones; about three fifths are singletons. Sequencing was performed on peripheral blood mononuclear cells, taken 100 days after allogeneic stem cell transplant. Receptor source: a male patient aged 55 to 69 who had an allogeneic stem cell transplant from an unrelated donor, so the T cells may come from the graft donor. Some clones in this sample may be carry-over from other donors' samples. CDR3s leave out the opening cysteine and the closing phenylalanine or tryptophan.

v_call: TRBV27
j_call: TRBJ2-3
cdr3_aa: ASRTGAVDTQY

v_call: TRBV9
j_call: TRBJ2-3
cdr3_aa: ASSTVTSGGDTQY

v_call: TRBV9
j_call: TRBJ1-2
cdr3_aa: ASSVQGRMGYT

v_call: TRBV7-2
j_call: TRBJ1-1
cdr3_aa: ASSLAAGGNTEAF

v_call: TRBV5-1
j_call: TRBJ2-2
cdr3_aa: ASSLSQDSTGELF

v_call: TRBV10-2
j_call: TRBJ2-7
cdr3_aa: ASSDGGRSHEQY

v_call: TRBV5-1
j_call: TRBJ2-7
cdr3_aa: ASSFGTGNEQY

v_call: TRBV5-6
j_call: TRBJ1-1
cdr3_aa: ASNELTQYAEAF

v_call: TRBV27
j_call: TRBJ1-4
cdr3_aa: ASTPRGRVNEKLF

v_call: TRBV14
j_call: TRBJ2-7
cdr3_aa: ASSQYYSGYEQY

v_call: TRBV18
j_call: TRBJ1-2
cdr3_aa: ASSPAGGKDYGYT

v_call: TRBV5-1
j_call: TRBJ2-5
cdr3_aa: ASSLVSGGAETQY

v_call: TRBV27
j_call: TRBJ1-4
cdr3_aa: ASSIRDGQEKLF

v_call: TRBV6-4
j_call: TRBJ2-2
cdr3_aa: ASSDSEAGHTGELF

v_call: TRBV11-2
j_call: TRBJ1-4
cdr3_aa: ASSVDRGWEKLF

v_call: TRBV5-1
j_call: TRBJ1-2
cdr3_aa: ASSRLGTVGNYGYT

v_call: TRBV9
j_call: TRBJ2-3
cdr3_aa: ASSTGTASTDTQY

v_call: TRBV5-1
j_call: TRBJ2-7
cdr3_aa: ASSLAGSGRGEQY

v_call: TRBV5-6
j_call: TRBJ2-2
cdr3_aa: ASRRTGASGELF

v_call: TRBV7-2
j_call: TRBJ1-1
cdr3_aa: ASSFVQGITEAF

v_call: TRBV5-1
j_call: TRBJ1-4
cdr3_aa: ASSLGQPEKLF

v_call: TRBV27
j_call: TRBJ2-3
cdr3_aa: ASSSRGAGARVVADTQY

v_call: TRBV7-9
j_call: TRBJ2-2
cdr3_aa: ASSPRTGSTGELF

v_call: TRBV30
j_call: TRBJ1-3
cdr3_aa: AWTRDRSRGNTIY

v_call: TRBV30
j_call: TRBJ1-1
cdr3_aa: AWALGVNTEAF

v_call: TRBV11-3
j_call: TRBJ2-7
cdr3_aa: ASSGEGQGFYEQY

v_call: TRBV23-1
j_call: TRBJ2-7
cdr3_aa: ASSQQGQHSYEQY

v_call: TRBV19
j_call: TRBJ1-2
cdr3_aa: ASRTKGQVYGYT

v_call: TRBV19
j_call: TRBJ1-5
cdr3_aa: ASSIHPGQPQH